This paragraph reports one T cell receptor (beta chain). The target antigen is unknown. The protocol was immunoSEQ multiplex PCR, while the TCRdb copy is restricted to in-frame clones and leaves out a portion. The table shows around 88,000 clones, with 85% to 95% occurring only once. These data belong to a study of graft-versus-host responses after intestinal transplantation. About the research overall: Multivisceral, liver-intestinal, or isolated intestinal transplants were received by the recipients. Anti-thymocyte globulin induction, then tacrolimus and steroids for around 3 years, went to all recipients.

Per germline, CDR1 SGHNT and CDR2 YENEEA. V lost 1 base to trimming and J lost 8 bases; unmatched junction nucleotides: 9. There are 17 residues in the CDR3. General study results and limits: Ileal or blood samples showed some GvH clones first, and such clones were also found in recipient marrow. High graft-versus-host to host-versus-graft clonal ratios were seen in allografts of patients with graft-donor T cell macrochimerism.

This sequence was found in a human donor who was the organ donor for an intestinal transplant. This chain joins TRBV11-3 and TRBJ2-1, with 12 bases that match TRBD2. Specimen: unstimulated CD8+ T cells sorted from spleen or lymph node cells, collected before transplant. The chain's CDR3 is CASSLVASGRVFDEQFF. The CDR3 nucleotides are TGTGCCAGCAGCTTAGTGGCTAGCGGGAGGGTGTTCGATGAGCAGTTCTTC.